The 5 T cell receptor beta chains below come from one sample, sequenced in a study of OX40 agonist ivuxolimab in advanced cancers. The library was prepared using the immunoSEQ multiplex PCR assay. TCRdb mirrors the immuneACCESS table, restricted to in-frame sequences. Some clones are absent from its copies; in checked studies, under half trace to an unresolved V gene, and the reason for the others is unknown. For this sample the table gives about 33,000 clones, of which around nine tenths were detected only once. About 28% of the sample belongs to the ten largest clones. The sequences come from CD4+ or CD8+ T cells sorted from blood, collected in a trial of the OX40 agonist ivuxolimab. All receptors come from an adult with an advanced solid tumor such as melanoma, head and neck, liver or kidney cancer.

The chain recombines TRBV28 with TRBJ2-5; 11 nucleotides match TRBD1. Germline values: CDR1 MDHEN, CDR2 SYDVKM. Unmatched junction bases numbered 5, after V lost 4 bases and J lost 4 bases. This CDR3 spans 15 amino acids. The CDR3 protein is CASSSRTGGLETQYF. Written as DNA, the CDR3 is TGTGCCAGCAGTTCTAGGACAGGGGGCTTAGAGACCCAGTACTTC. Variable domain in full (rest from reference TRBV28 and TRBJ2-5): DVKVTQSSRYLVKRTGEKVFLECVQDMDHENMFWYRQDPGLGLRLIYFSYDVKMKEKGDIPEGYSVSREKKERFSLILESASTNQTSMYLCASSSRTGGLETQYFGPGTRLLVL.

This clone was counted a few times. This rearrangement joins TRBV6-5 to TRBJ2-7; TRBD2 aligns across 8 bases. The CDR3 has 14 residues. Germline loops: CDR1 MNHEY, CDR2 SVGAGI. V lost 6 bases to trimming and J lost 5 bases; unmatched junction nucleotides: 9. CDR3 DNA sequence: TGTGCCAGCAGAACCAGCGGGAGTGCGAACGAGCAGTACTTC. This codes for CASRTSGSANEQYF.

V gene TRBV6-6 combines with J gene TRBJ1-3; D is unclear. The length of the CDR3 is 14 residues. CDR1 and CDR2 from the germline V gene are MNHNY and SVGAGI (reference sequence). The CDR3 bases are TGTGCTGTAGCCCTTCCTTACTCTGGAAACACCATATATTTT. It codes for CAVALPYSGNTIYF.

CDR3 coding DNA: TGTGCCAGTAGCGACGGATACTCCTACGAGCAGTACTTC. Translated, it gives CASSDGYSYEQYF. The V and J genes are TRBV19 and TRBJ2-7; no clear D. From germline, CDR1 is LNHDA and CDR2 SQIVND (reference sequence). V lost 6 bases, J lost 0 bases, and 9 bases lay in between. The CDR3 is 13 amino acids.

The genes are TRBV4-1 and TRBJ1-4, with a possible D match to TRBD1 (6 bases). CDR1 and CDR2 from the germline V gene are MGHRA and YSYEKL. This CDR3 has 17 residues. V was cut by 0 bases and J by 8 bases, with 19 bases left in between. CDR3: CASSQDQGQGLAEKLFF. CDR3 DNA: TGCGCCAGCAGCCAAGATCAGGGGCAGGGATTGGCCGAAAAACTGTTTTTT.